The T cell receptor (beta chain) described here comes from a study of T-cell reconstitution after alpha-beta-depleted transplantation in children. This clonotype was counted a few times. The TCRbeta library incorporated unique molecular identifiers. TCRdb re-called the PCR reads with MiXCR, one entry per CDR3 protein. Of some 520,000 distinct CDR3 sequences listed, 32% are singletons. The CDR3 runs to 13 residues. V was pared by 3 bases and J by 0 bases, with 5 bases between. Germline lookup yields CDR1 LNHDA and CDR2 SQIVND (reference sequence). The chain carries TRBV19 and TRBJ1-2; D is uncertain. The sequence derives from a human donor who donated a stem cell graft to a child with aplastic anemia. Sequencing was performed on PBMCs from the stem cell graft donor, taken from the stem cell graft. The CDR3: CASSIGTNYGYTF. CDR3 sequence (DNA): TGTGCCAGTAGTATCGGTACTAACTATGGCTACACCTTC.